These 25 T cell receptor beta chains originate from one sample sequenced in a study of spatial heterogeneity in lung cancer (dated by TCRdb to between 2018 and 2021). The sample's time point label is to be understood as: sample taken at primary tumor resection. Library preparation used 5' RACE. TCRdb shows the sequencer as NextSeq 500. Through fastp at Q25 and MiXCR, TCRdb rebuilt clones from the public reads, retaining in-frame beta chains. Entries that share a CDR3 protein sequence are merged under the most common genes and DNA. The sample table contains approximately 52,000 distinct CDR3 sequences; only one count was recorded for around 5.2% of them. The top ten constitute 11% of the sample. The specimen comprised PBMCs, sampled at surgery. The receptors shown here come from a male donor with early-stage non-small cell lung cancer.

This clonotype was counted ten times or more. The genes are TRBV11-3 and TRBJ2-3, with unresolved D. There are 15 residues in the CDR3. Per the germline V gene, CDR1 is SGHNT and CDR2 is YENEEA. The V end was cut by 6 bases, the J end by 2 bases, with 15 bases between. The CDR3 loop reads CASSYSGTLTDTQYF. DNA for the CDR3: TGTGCCAGCAGTTATAGTGGAACCCTCACAGATACGCAGTATTTT.

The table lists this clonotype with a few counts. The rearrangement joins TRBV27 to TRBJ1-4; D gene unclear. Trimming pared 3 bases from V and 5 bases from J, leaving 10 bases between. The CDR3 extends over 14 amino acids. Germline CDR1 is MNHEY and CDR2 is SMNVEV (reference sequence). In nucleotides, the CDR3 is TGTGCCAGCAGTTTGACACCTAGGAATGAAAAACTGTTTTTT. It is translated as CASSLTPRNEKLFF.

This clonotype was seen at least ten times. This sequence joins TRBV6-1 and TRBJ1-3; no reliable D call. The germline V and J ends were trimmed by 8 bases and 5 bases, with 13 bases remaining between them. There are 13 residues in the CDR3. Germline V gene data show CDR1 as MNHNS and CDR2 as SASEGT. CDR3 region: CASGLPGRNTIYF. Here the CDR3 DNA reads TGTGCCAGCGGTCTCCCCGGCAGAAACACCATATATTTT.

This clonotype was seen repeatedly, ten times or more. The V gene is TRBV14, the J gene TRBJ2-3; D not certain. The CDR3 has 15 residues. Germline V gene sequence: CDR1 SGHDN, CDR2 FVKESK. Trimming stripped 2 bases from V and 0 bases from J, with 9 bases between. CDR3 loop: CASSQITASTDTQYF. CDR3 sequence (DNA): TGTGCCAGCAGCCAAATCACAGCTAGCACAGATACGCAGTATTTT. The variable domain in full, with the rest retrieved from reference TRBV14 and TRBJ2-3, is EAGVTQFPSHSVIEKGQTVTLRCDPISGHDNLYWYRRVMGKEIKFLLHFVKESKQDESGMPNNRFLAERTGGTYSTLKVQPAELEDSGVYFCASSQITASTDTQYFGPGTRLTVL.

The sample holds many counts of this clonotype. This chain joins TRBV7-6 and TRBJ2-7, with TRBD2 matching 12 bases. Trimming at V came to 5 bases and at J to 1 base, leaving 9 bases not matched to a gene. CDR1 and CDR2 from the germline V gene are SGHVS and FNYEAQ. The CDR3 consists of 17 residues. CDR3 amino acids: CASSPPGTSGRSYEQYF. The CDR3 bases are TGTGCCAGCAGCCCCCCGGGTACTAGCGGGAGGTCCTACGAGCAGTACTTC.

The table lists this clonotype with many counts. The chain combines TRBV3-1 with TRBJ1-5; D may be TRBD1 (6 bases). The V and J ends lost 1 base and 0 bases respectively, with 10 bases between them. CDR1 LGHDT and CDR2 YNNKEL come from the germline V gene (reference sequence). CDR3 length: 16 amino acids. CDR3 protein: CASSQVVGASNQPQHF. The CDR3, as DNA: TGTGCCAGCAGCCAAGTTGTGGGGGCTAGCAATCAGCCCCAGCATTTT.

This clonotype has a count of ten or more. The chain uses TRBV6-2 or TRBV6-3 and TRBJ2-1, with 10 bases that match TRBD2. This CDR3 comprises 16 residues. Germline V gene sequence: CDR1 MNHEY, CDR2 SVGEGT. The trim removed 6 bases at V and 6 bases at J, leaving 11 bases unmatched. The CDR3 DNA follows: TGTGCCAGCAGGCGACCGGGACTAGCGATGGTCAATGAGCAGTTCTTC. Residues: CASRRPGLAMVNEQFF.

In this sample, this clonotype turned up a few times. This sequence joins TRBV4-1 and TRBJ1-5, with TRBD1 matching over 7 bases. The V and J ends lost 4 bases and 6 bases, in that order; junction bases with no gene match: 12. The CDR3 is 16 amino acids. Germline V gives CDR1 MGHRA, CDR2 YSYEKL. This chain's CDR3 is CASSRGDRVEGQPQHF. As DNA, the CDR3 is TGCGCCAGCAGCCGAGGCGACAGGGTTGAGGGTCAGCCCCAGCATTTT.

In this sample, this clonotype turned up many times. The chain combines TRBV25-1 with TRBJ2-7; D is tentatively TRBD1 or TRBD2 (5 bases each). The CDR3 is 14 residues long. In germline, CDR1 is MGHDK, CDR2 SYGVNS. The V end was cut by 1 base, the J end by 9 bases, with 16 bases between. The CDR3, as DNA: TGTGCCAGCAGTGAATCCGGGACCTCGGAACGGCAGTACTTC. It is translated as CASSESGTSERQYF.

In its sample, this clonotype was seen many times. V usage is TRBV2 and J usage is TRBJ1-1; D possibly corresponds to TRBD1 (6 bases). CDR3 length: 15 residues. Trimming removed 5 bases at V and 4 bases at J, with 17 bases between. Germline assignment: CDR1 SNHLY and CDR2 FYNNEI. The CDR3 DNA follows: TGTGCCAGCAGTATGAGTACAGGGTTTGGCACTGAAGCTTTCTTT. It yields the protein CASSMSTGFGTEAFF.

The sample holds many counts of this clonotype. CDR3 bases: TGCGCCAGCAGCTTCGGACGGGATACGCAGTATTTT. Its translation: CASSFGRDTQYF. This chain uses TRBV5-1 with TRBJ2-3; D is unresolved. This CDR3 contains 12 residues. V lost 2 bases and J lost 6, with 7 bases in between. Looked up from germline, CDR1 is SGHRS and CDR2 is YFSETQ. The full variable domain, in which reference TRBV5-1 and TRBJ2-3 provide the parts outside the CDR3, is KAGVTQTPRYLIKTRGQQVTLSCSPISGHRSVSWYQQTPGQGLQFLFEYFSETQRNKGNFPGRFSGRQFSNSRSEMNVSTLELGDSALYLCASSFGRDTQYFGPGTRLTVL.

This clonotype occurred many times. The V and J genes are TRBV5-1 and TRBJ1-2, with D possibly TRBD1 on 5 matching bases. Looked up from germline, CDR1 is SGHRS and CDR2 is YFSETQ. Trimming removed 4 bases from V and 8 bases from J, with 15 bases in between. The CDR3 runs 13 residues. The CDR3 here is CASSPHQGEGYTF. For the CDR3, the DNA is TGCGCCAGCAGCCCCCACCAGGGAGAAGGCTACACCTTC.

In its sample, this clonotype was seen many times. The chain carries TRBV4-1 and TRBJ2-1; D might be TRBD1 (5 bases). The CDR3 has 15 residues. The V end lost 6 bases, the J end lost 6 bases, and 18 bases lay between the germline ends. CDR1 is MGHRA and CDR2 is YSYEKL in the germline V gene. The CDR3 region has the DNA TGCGCCAGCAGTAGCAGGGAAGGTAAGGTCAATGAGCAGTTCTTC. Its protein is CASSSREGKVNEQFF.

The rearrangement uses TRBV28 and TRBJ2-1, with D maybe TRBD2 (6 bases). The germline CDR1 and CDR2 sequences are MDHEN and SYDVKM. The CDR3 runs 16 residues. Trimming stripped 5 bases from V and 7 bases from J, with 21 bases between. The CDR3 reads CASSQHIYRGGNEQFF. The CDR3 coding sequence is TGTGCCAGCAGTCAGCACATCTACAGAGGAGGGAATGAGCAGTTCTTC.

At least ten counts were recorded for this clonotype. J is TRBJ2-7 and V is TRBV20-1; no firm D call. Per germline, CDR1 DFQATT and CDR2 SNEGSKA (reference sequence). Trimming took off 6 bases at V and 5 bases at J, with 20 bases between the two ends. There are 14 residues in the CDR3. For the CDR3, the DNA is TGCAGTGCCCCGCCCCCGTTGTCGGTCCACGAGCAGTACTTC. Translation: CSAPPPLSVHEQYF.

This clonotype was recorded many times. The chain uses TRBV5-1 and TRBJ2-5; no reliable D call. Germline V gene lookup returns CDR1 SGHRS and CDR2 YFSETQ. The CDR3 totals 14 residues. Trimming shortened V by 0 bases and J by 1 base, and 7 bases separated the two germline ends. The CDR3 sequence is CASSLVGRQETQYF. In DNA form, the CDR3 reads TGCGCCAGCAGCTTGGTTGGGCGCCAAGAGACCCAGTACTTC. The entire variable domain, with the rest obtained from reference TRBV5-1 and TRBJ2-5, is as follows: KAGVTQTPRYLIKTRGQQVTLSCSPISGHRSVSWYQQTPGQGLQFLFEYFSETQRNKGNFPGRFSGRQFSNSRSEMNVSTLELGDSALYLCASSLVGRQETQYFGPGTRLLVL.

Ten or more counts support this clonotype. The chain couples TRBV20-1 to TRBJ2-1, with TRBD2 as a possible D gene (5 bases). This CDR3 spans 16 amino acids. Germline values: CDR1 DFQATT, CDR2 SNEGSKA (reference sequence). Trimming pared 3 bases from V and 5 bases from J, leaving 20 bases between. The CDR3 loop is CSASLGGVVGNNEQFF. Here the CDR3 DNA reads TGCAGTGCTAGTTTGGGTGGAGTGGTCGGGAACAATGAGCAGTTCTTC.

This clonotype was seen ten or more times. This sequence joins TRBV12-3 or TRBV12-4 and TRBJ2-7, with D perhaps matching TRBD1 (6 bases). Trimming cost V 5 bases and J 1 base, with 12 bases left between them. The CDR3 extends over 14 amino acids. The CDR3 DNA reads TGTGCCAGCAGTAAGATACAGGGTTCCTACGAGCAGTACTTC. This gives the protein CASSKIQGSYEQYF.

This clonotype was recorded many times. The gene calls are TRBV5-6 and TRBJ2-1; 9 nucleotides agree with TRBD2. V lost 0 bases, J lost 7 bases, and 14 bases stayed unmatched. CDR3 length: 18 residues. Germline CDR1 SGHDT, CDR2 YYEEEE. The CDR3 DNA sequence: TGTGCCAGCAGCTTGGATAGAGCGGGAGGAACATTTGTAAATGAGCAGTTCTTC. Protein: CASSLDRAGGTFVNEQFF.

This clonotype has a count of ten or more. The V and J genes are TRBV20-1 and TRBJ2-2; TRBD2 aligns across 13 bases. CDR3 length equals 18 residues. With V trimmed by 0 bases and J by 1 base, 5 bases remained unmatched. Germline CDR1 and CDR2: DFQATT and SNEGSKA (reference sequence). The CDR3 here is CSARDPLAGGLNTGELFF. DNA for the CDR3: TGCAGTGCTAGAGACCCACTAGCGGGAGGGCTGAACACCGGGGAGCTGTTTTTT.

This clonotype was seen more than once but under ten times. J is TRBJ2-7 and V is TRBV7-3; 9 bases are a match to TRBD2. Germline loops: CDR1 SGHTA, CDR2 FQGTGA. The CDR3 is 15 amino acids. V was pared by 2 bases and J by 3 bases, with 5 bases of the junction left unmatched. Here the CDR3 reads CASSLGPSGNYEQYF. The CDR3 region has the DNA TGTGCCAGCAGCTTAGGGCCTAGCGGGAACTACGAGCAGTACTTC.

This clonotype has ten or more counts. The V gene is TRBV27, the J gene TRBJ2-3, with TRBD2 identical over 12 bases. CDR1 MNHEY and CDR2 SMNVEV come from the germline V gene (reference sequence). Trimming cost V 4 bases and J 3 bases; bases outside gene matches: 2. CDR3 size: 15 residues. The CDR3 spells CASSSSGRETDTQYF. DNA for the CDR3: TGTGCCAGCAGTTCTAGCGGGAGGGAAACAGATACGCAGTATTTT.

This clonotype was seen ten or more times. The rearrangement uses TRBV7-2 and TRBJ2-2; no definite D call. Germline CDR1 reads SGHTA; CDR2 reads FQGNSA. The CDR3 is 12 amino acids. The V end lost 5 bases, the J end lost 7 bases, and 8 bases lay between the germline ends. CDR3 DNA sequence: TGTGCCAGCAGCCAACAGAACGGGGAGCTGTTTTTT. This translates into CASSQQNGELFF.

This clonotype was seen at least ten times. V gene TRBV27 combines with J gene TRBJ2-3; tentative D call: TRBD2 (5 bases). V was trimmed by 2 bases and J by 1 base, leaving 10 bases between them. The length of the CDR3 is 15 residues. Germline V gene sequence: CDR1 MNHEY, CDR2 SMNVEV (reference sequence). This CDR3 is CASSLVGVGTDTQYF. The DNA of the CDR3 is TGTGCCAGCAGTTTAGTCGGGGTTGGCACAGATACGCAGTATTTT.

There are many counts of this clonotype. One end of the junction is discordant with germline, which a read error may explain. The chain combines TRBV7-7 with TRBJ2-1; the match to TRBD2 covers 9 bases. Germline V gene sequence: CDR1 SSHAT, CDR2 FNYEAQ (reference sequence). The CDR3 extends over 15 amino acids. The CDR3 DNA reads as TGTGCTAGCAGCTTAGCTCTAGCGGGATCCGATGAGCAGTTCTTC. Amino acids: CASSLALAGSDEQFF.